The clone carrying this TCR beta chain was detected once. Its target is unknown. The record originates from a study of T cell responses to AZD1222 COVID-19 vaccine. Study results and limitations: Along spike, vaccine-associated CD4 TCRs were found throughout, with dominance at 160-218 and 743-854.

Sequencing was performed with immunoSEQ multiplex PCR; in TCRdb, only in-frame clones are kept and a portion is missing. The sample lists about 130,000 clones; 80% to 95% were seen once. The source of this sequence is an adult in good health. The sequencing here drew on peripheral blood, taken on day 0 of AZD1222 vaccination.

CDR3 DNA sequence: TGTGCCAGTAGCCTTCTAGCGACATACAATGAGCAGTTCTTC. As protein: CASSLLATYNEQFF. This chain uses TRBV19 with TRBJ2-1; a possible D gene is TRBD2 (6 bases). Between the trimmed V and J ends, which lost 6 bases and 4 bases, there was a span of 13 bases. CDR1 and CDR2 (germline): LNHDA, SQIVND (reference sequence). This CDR3 is 14 amino acids long.